Following are 3 T cell receptor beta chains from one sample sequenced in a study of T cells in Graves' hyperthyroidism and ophthalmopathy (dated by TCRdb to about 2019). The receptor library was made with multiplex PCR. The reads were generated on an Illumina HiSeq 2000. The TCR beta CDR3 regions were amplified from RNA transcripts. The first round of RT-PCR for the TCR CDR3 was performed with the HTBI primer set and the Qiagen OneStep RT-PCR kit. TCRdb handled the public reads itself, with Q25 trimming in fastp and clone calling in MiXCR, and kept productive beta chains. Rows merge per CDR3 protein into single entries with the most common DNA and genes. For this sample the table gives over 45,000 distinct CDR3 sequences, of which less than 50% were detected only once. 9.5% to 15% of the sample is in the top ten clones. Sequenced: blood. The source of these receptors is a woman in her 30s with Graves' ophthalmopathy.

This clonotype was seen many times. CDR3 nucleotides: TGTGCCAGCAGTTACTCGACAGGGTTTGGGGCCAACGTCCTGACTTTC. It translates to CASSYSTGFGANVLTF. The gene calls are TRBV6-5 and TRBJ2-6, with TRBD1 matching 7 bases. The CDR3 extends over 16 amino acids. V lost 0 bases, J lost 3 bases, and 2 bases stayed unmatched. Germline V gene data show CDR1 as MNHEY and CDR2 as SVGAGI.

This clonotype was counted ten times or more. The chain carries TRBV27 and TRBJ2-7; D not certain. V was trimmed by 6 bases and J by 5 bases, leaving 5 bases between them. This CDR3 has 10 amino acids. The germline V gene has CDR1 MNHEY and CDR2 SMNVEV (reference sequence). The DNA for the CDR3 is TGTGCCAGCAGGGACCACGAGCAGTACTTC. Amino acid sequence: CASRDHEQYF.

This clonotype was seen ten or more times. This sequence joins TRBV4-1 and TRBJ1-5, with D hard to call. Trimming stripped 1 base from V and 3 bases from J, with 13 bases between. Germline CDR1 reads MGHRA; CDR2 reads YSYEKL. The CDR3 spans 16 residues. CDR3 sequence: CASSQGEQSYNQPQHF. The CDR3 coding sequence is TGCGCCAGCAGCCAAGGAGAACAGTCCTACAATCAGCCCCAGCATTTT.